This TCR beta chain was obtained from a study of T cell responses to AZD1222 COVID-19 vaccine. The overall study: Pooled samples include second doses given at about 4 or 12 weeks.

Here immunoSEQ multiplex PCR was the method, and the copy in TCRdb shows in-frame clones only, minus some. The repertoire includes 200,000 to 300,000 clones, over 90% of them detected once, and around 0.6% sits in the top ten. Trimming cost V 0 bases and J 5 bases; bases outside gene matches: 5. This CDR3 region has 14 residues. The germline V gene has CDR1 SGHRS and CDR2 YFSETQ. With regard to this clone: Its matching antigen is unknown.

General study results and limits: Repertoires were obtained solely post-peak T cell response. Seropositive at baseline were only six or seven AZD1222 recipients. Spike was spanned by vaccine-associated CD4 TCRs, which were dominant at 160-218 and 743-854.

Here the sequenced sample was peripheral blood, taken on day 0 of AZD1222 vaccination. The sequence came from an adult in good health. V is TRBV5-1 and J is TRBJ2-7; TRBD1 matches at 7 bases. CDR3 DNA sequence: TGCGCCAGCAGCTTGGGGGCCAGGGGGAACGAGCAGTACTTC. Its protein product is CASSLGARGNEQYF.